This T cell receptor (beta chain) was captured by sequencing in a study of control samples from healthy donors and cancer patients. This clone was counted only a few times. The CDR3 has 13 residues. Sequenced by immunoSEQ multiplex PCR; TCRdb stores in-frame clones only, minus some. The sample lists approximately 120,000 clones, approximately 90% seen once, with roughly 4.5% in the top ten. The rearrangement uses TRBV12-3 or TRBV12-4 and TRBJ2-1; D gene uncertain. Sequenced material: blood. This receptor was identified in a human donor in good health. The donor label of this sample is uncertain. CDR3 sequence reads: CTGSGPIGNEQFF. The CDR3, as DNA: TGTACGGGCTCCGGGCCTATCGGGAATGAGCAGTTCTTC.